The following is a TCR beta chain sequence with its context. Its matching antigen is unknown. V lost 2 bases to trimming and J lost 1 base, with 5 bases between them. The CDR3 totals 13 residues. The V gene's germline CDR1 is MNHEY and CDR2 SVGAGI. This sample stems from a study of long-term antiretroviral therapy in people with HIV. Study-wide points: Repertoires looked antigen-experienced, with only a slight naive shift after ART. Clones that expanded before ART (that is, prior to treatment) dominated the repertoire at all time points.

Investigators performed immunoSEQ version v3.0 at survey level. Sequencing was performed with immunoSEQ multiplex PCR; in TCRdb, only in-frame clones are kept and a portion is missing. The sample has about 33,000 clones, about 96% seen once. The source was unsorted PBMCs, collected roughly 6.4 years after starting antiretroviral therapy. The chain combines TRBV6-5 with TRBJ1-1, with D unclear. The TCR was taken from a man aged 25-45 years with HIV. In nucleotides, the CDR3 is TGTGCCAGCAGTTACACCGCGAACACTGAAGCTTTCTTT. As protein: CASSYTANTEAFF.